These 32 T cell receptor beta chains came from one sample sequenced in a study of blood T cell repertoires in COVID-19. The data were produced by immunoSEQ multiplex PCR, yet TCRdb's version contains in-frame clones alone and is incomplete. This sample has roughly 280,000 clones, with around 89% found just once. The sequenced sample consisted of PBMCs or T cells enriched from blood (not recorded which). Every receptor here comes from a woman aged 18 to 35 who had recovered from COVID-19.

The sample holds one count of this clone. V is TRBV6-5 and J is TRBJ1-1; 7 positions match TRBD1. Per the germline V gene, CDR1 is MNHEY and CDR2 is SVGAGI. The CDR3 spans 12 residues. V trimming: 6 bases; J trimming: 5 bases; junction bases outside the gene matches: 3. The CDR3 nucleotides read TGTGCCAGCAGCCACAGGGGAACTGAAGCTTTCTTT. It yields the protein CASSHRGTEAFF.

This clone was picked up one time. The genes are TRBV18 and TRBJ1-1; D is perhaps TRBD1 (5 bases). V lost 1 base and J 0 bases, leaving 9 bases between the germline ends. Per germline, CDR1 KGHSH and CDR2 LQKENI. The CDR3 consists of 15 residues. In DNA, the CDR3 is TGTGCCAGCTCACCACAACAGGAGATGAACACTGAAGCTTTCTTT. Translation gives CASSPQQEMNTEAFF.

This clone occurred once. J is TRBJ2-1 and V is TRBV6-1, with D possibly matching TRBD2 (6 bases). The CDR3 totals 15 residues. Trimming left V 2 bases short and J 5 bases short, with 13 bases between. Germline values: CDR1 MNHNS, CDR2 SASEGT. CDR3 bases: TGTGCCAGCAGTGAAACGGCCGGGGGACACAATGAGCAGTTCTTC. As protein: CASSETAGGHNEQFF.

This clone was observed a single time. The V gene is TRBV5-6, the J gene TRBJ2-1; possible D gene TRBD2, 6 bases. Trimming pared 4 bases from V and 7 bases from J, leaving 15 bases between. The length of the CDR3 is 14 residues. Germline V gives CDR1 SGHDT, CDR2 YYEEEE. CDR3 bases: TGTGCCAGCAGCCCCCGGGGGTTTGAGAATGAGCAGTTCTTC. Encoded protein: CASSPRGFENEQFF.

CDR3 nucleotides: TGTGCCAGCAGCATAGGCCGGGACAGGGTCTATGGCTACACCTTC. Protein sequence: CASSIGRDRVYGYTF. V usage is TRBV7-8 and J usage is TRBJ1-2; the match to TRBD1 covers 9 bases. From germline, CDR1 is SGHVS and CDR2 FQNEAQ. CDR3 length: 15 amino acids. J lost 4 bases, V lost 5 bases, and 8 bases had no gene match.

The chain uses TRBV10-2 and TRBJ2-7, with a tentative D call TRBD1 (6 bases). The germline V gene encodes CDR1 WSHSY and CDR2 SAAADI. This CDR3 has 13 amino acids. Trimming removed 4 bases from V and 4 bases from J, with 11 bases in between. CDR3 nucleotide sequence: TGCGCCAGCAGTGGACGGACAGATTACGAGCAGTACTTC. It encodes CASSGRTDYEQYF.

Details on this clone: This sample also contains other DNA sequences that code for the same CDR3. V gene TRBV10-3 combines with J gene TRBJ2-7; 8 nucleotides agree with TRBD1. The CDR3 is made up of 12 amino acids. V shed 9 bases and J 5 bases; nucleotides not matched to a gene: 6. CDR1 ENHRY and CDR2 SYGVKD come from the germline V gene. CDR3 region: CAISGTGNEQYF. As DNA, the CDR3 is TGTGCCATATCCGGGACAGGCAACGAGCAGTACTTC.

The chain employs TRBV29-1 and TRBJ2-2; 10 nucleotides agree with TRBD1. The V gene end was trimmed by 6 bases and the J gene end by 5 bases; junction bases not matched to a gene: 6. The CDR3 has 14 residues. From germline, CDR1 is SQVTM and CDR2 ANQGSEA. CDR3 in amino acids: CSVIGQGGTGELFF. The CDR3 nucleotides read TGCAGCGTGATAGGACAGGGGGGGACCGGGGAGCTGTTTTTT.

V gene TRBV5-1 combines with J gene TRBJ2-1; TRBD2 matches at 9 bases. The V segment lost 5 bases and the J segment 2 bases; nucleotides outside the gene matches: 2. The CDR3 runs to 14 residues. Germline loops: CDR1 SGHRS, CDR2 YFSETQ. In DNA form, the CDR3 reads TGCGCCAGCAGACGCGGGGGGGCCTACAATGAGCAGTTCTTC. It codes for CASRRGGAYNEQFF.

This clone was detected once. The J gene is TRBJ1-6, the V gene TRBV7-2, with a possible D match to TRBD1 (5 bases). Trimming pared 5 bases from V and 1 base from J, leaving 18 bases between. Germline CDR1 and CDR2: SGHTA and FQGNSA. The CDR3 totals 18 residues. Written as DNA, the CDR3 is TGTGCCAGCAGCCGGAAACGACAGTCCGGGTCCTATAATTCACCCCTCCACTTT. This codes for CASSRKRQSGSYNSPLHF.

The rearrangement joins TRBV30 to TRBJ1-4; 7 bases fit TRBD1. The V gene's germline CDR1 is GTSNPN and CDR2 SVGIG (reference sequence). Trimming at V came to 0 bases and at J to 10 bases, leaving 5 bases not matched to a gene. This CDR3 is built from 13 residues. CDR3 in DNA: TGTGCCTGGAGTGTAAACCAGGGGGGAAAACTGTTTTTT. Translation: CAWSVNQGGKLFF.

V and J are TRBV27 and TRBJ1-1, with 7 bases that match TRBD1. CDR3 size: 14 residues. Per the germline V gene, CDR1 is MNHEY and CDR2 is SMNVEV (reference sequence). Trimming cost V 2 bases and J 2 bases; bases outside gene matches: 2. CDR3 nucleotide sequence: TGTGCCAGCAGTTTAAGGGGGCTTAACACTGAAGCTTTCTTT. It yields the protein CASSLRGLNTEAFF.

This chain uses TRBV30 with TRBJ2-7; TRBD1 agrees at 11 bases. From germline, CDR1 is GTSNPN and CDR2 SVGIG (reference sequence). J lost 2 bases, V lost 4 bases, and 7 bases had no gene match. The CDR3 is made up of 15 amino acids. CDR3 loop: CAWISKGQGAYEQYF. The CDR3 DNA sequence: TGTGCCTGGATAAGTAAGGGACAGGGGGCCTACGAGCAGTACTTC.

The chain is built from TRBV3-1 (or the pseudogene TRBV3-2) and TRBJ1-2, with 7 positions matching TRBD1. V lost 4 bases and J lost 3; bases outside the gene matches: 8. The CDR3 runs to 15 residues. Germline CDR1 is LGHDT and CDR2 is YNNKEL (reference sequence). The CDR3 reads CASSLTSGTDYGYTF. CDR3 coding DNA: TGTGCCAGCAGCCTAACTTCCGGGACAGACTATGGCTACACCTTC.

This sequence joins TRBV5-4 and TRBJ1-1; no definite D call. Trimming left V 0 bases short and J 0 bases short, with 6 bases between. The CDR3 is 14 amino acids. Germline CDR1 and CDR2: SGHNT and YYREEE (reference sequence). The chain's CDR3 is CASSLGHMNTEAFF. For the CDR3, the DNA is TGTGCCAGCAGCTTGGGGCACATGAACACTGAAGCTTTCTTT.

V gene TRBV2 combines with J gene TRBJ1-4, with unresolved D. Germline V lookup: CDR1 SNHLY, CDR2 FYNNEI. This CDR3 is built from 14 residues. V shed 6 bases and J shed 0 bases, with 8 bases lying between them. In DNA, the CDR3 is TGTGCCAGCAGCAGACAAACAACTAATGAAAAACTGTTTTTT. Its translation: CASSRQTTNEKLFF.

This clone was seen a few times. This chain uses TRBV7-9 with TRBJ1-6; 7 nucleotides align to TRBD1. V lost 2 bases to trimming and J lost 8 bases; unmatched junction nucleotides: 3. This CDR3 comprises 14 residues. Germline loops: CDR1 SEHNR, CDR2 FQNEAQ (reference sequence). The chain's CDR3 is CASSLTGDHSPLHF. The CDR3 DNA reads TGTGCCAGCAGCTTAACAGGGGACCATTCACCCCTCCACTTT.

Notes on this clone: Its ends do not fully match the called genes, so a read error is possible. V usage is TRBV7-7 and J usage is TRBJ1-2; no clear D gene. The germline gives CDR1 SSHAT, CDR2 FNYEAQ (reference sequence). The CDR3 has 15 residues. The CDR3 sequence is CASIREGGMDYGYTF. The CDR3 coding sequence is TGTGCTAGCATCCGGGAGGGAGGTATGGACTATGGCTACACCTTC.

The chain has TRBV11-2 and TRBJ1-1; possible D gene TRBD1, 5 bases. The CDR3 totals 13 residues. CDR1 SGHAT and CDR2 FQNNGV come from the germline V gene. Trimming cost V 1 base and J 4 bases, with 7 bases left between them. In DNA form, the CDR3 reads TGTGCCAGCAGCTTAGCGGGGGTCACTGAAGCTTTCTTT. Encoded protein: CASSLAGVTEAFF.

This chain joins TRBV28 and TRBJ2-3; 12 bases are a match to TRBD2. The germline V gene has CDR1 MDHEN and CDR2 SYDVKM. The CDR3 sequence is 15 residues long. The V gene end was trimmed by 6 bases and the J gene end by 2 bases; junction bases not matched to a gene: 3. CDR3 residues: CASRSSGGATDTQYF. The DNA of the CDR3 is TGTGCCAGCAGGTCTAGCGGGGGGGCCACAGATACGCAGTATTTT.

The gene calls are TRBV5-5 and TRBJ2-2; 7 nucleotides align to TRBD1. J gave up 4 bases and V 5 bases, and 5 bases lay outside the gene matches. Germline V gene lookup returns CDR1 SGHKS and CDR2 YYEKEE (reference sequence). The CDR3 totals 14 residues. CDR3 sequence (DNA): TGTGCCAGCAGGCCGACAGGGATCACCGGGGAGCTGTTTTTT. Translation gives CASRPTGITGELFF.

CDR3: CASRTSGSGGGEQFF. The CDR3 DNA sequence: TGTGCCAGCAGGACTAGCGGGTCGGGGGGAGGTGAGCAGTTCTTC. V is TRBV2 and J is TRBJ2-1, with 10 bases identical to TRBD2. The CDR3 length is 15 residues. V shed 6 bases and J 9 bases; nucleotides not matched to a gene: 11. Germline V gene lookup returns CDR1 SNHLY and CDR2 FYNNEI.

The chain links TRBV10-1 to TRBJ2-2; D is perhaps TRBD2 (5 bases). V lost 3 bases and J 4 bases, leaving 9 bases between the germline ends. Germline CDR1 is WNHNN and CDR2 is SYGVQD (reference sequence). The length of the CDR3 is 14 residues. For the CDR3, the DNA is TGCGCCAGCAGTGACCGGGGTGGCACCGGGGAGCTGTTTTTT. This gives the protein CASSDRGGTGELFF.

This clone was seen a handful of times. This rearrangement joins TRBV10-3 to TRBJ1-1; 7 nucleotides align to TRBD1. V was pared by 0 bases and J by 7 bases, with 2 bases of the junction left unmatched. The CDR3 covers 13 residues. Germline V lookup: CDR1 ENHRY, CDR2 SYGVKD. The CDR3 spells CAISESRGREAFF. The CDR3 DNA sequence: TGTGCCATCAGTGAGTCAAGGGGGCGTGAAGCTTTCTTT.

The chain uses TRBV5-4 and TRBJ2-7, with 11 bases that match TRBD1. This CDR3 has 13 residues. The V gene end was trimmed by 5 bases and the J gene end by 4 bases; junction bases not matched to a gene: 2. Germline V lookup: CDR1 SGHNT, CDR2 YYREEE (reference sequence). The CDR3 DNA reads as TGTGCCAGCAGAAGGGACAGGGGGTACGAGCAGTACTTC. This sequence encodes CASRRDRGYEQYF.

V gene TRBV6-1 combines with J gene TRBJ1-5, with TRBD1 identical over 9 bases. The CDR3 consists of 16 residues. The V gene end was trimmed by 4 bases and the J gene end by 3 bases; junction bases not matched to a gene: 7. Germline V gene data show CDR1 as MNHNS and CDR2 as SASEGT. The DNA of the CDR3 is TGTGCCAGCAGTGGCTCAGGGACAGGGATCAATCAGCCCCAGCATTTT. This codes for CASSGSGTGINQPQHF.

This sequence joins TRBV10-3 and TRBJ2-7; TRBD1 aligns across 11 bases. The CDR3 is made up of 12 amino acids. Germline CDR1 reads ENHRY; CDR2 reads SYGVKD. The CDR3 loop reads CTAGQGVNEQYF. The CDR3 DNA sequence: TGTACCGCGGGACAGGGGGTCAACGAGCAGTACTTC.

This rearrangement joins TRBV6-5 to TRBJ1-6, with a weak D call TRBD1 (5 bases). The CDR3 contains 15 residues. Deletions cut 2 bases from V and 7 bases from J, with 12 bases between. Germline CDR1 MNHEY, CDR2 SVGAGI. DNA of the CDR3: TGTGCCAGCAGTTACGGGACTGACCGAAATTCACCCCTCCACTTT. This codes for CASSYGTDRNSPLHF.

The chain recombines TRBV15 with TRBJ1-1; D is possibly TRBD1 (6 bases). CDR3 size: 14 residues. The germline V gene encodes CDR1 LNHNV and CDR2 YYDKDF (reference sequence). The ends were cut back, 6 bases at V and 5 bases at J, with 16 bases in the middle. The CDR3 DNA sequence: TGTGCCACCAGTTTTCAGGGGTTGGGAACTGAAGCTTTCTTT. It translates to CATSFQGLGTEAFF.

The chain links TRBV12-3 or TRBV12-4 to TRBJ1-2; D is unresolved. The germline V and J ends were trimmed by 0 bases and 7 bases, with 9 bases remaining between them. The CDR3 has 13 amino acids. CDR3 protein: CASSLAAQSGYTF. Here the CDR3 DNA reads TGTGCCAGCAGTTTAGCGGCACAGAGTGGCTACACCTTC.

Turning to this clone: At the DNA level, this CDR3 is encoded by other sequences in the same sample as well. J is TRBJ2-5 and V is TRBV5-1, with 7 bases aligning to TRBD1. J was trimmed by 5 bases and V by 1 base; bases with no gene match: 2. Germline assignment: CDR1 SGHRS and CDR2 YFSETQ. The CDR3 length is 13 residues. For the CDR3, the DNA is TGCGCCAGCAGCTTGACAGGGGAGGAGACCCAGTACTTC. Amino acids: CASSLTGEETQYF.

The chain couples TRBV15 to TRBJ1-2; weak D call: TRBD1 (6 bases). V was shortened by 0 bases and J by 9 bases, with 14 bases between the two germline ends. Germline V gives CDR1 LNHNV, CDR2 YYDKDF (reference sequence). This CDR3 is built from 14 residues. CDR3 region: CATSRDGQGMSYTF. DNA for the CDR3: TGTGCCACCAGCAGAGATGGCCAGGGGATGAGCTACACCTTC.